This T cell receptor (beta chain) was recorded in a study of T-cell reconstitution after alpha-beta-depleted transplantation in children. A TCRbeta library incorporating unique molecular identifiers was prepared. One entry per CDR3 protein, called by TCRdb with MiXCR from the PCR reads. The sample lists some 350,000 distinct CDR3 sequences; 10% were seen once. This CDR3 comprises 14 residues. Germline CDR1 MNHEY, CDR2 SMNVEV (reference sequence). The V gene end was trimmed by 10 bases and the J gene end by 1 base; junction bases not matched to a gene: 7. The source is a human donor who donated a stem cell graft to a child with acute lymphoblastic leukemia. The rearrangement joins TRBV27 to TRBJ2-3, with 8 nucleotides matching TRBD1. Here the sequenced sample was PBMCs from the stem cell graft donor, taken from the stem cell graft. In DNA, the CDR3 is TGTGCCACCTTACCGGGACAGGGCACAGATACGCAGTATTTT. Translated, it gives CATLPGQGTDTQYF.